This T cell receptor (beta chain) was observed in a study of T cells after yellow fever vaccination. TCR cDNA, made by 5'RACE template switching, carried an added universal primer site and UMIs. TCRdb recomputed calls from the 5' RACE reads with MiXCR, one row per CDR3 protein. This table holds about 340,000 distinct CDR3 sequences, 8% to 10% found once. Sequences were derived from PBMCs, sampled on the day of the first yellow fever vaccination. The TCR originated in a man aged 18 to 30 who received the YFV17D yellow fever vaccine.

In DNA, the CDR3 is TGCAGTGCTAGGGTGAACACTGAAGCTTTCTTT. It translates to CSARVNTEAFF. This chain joins TRBV20-1 and TRBJ1-1; no definite D call. With 3 bases removed from V and 0 bases from J, the gap between germline ends came to 2 bases. The CDR3 extends over 11 amino acids. Per the germline V gene, CDR1 is DFQATT and CDR2 is SNEGSKA (reference sequence).